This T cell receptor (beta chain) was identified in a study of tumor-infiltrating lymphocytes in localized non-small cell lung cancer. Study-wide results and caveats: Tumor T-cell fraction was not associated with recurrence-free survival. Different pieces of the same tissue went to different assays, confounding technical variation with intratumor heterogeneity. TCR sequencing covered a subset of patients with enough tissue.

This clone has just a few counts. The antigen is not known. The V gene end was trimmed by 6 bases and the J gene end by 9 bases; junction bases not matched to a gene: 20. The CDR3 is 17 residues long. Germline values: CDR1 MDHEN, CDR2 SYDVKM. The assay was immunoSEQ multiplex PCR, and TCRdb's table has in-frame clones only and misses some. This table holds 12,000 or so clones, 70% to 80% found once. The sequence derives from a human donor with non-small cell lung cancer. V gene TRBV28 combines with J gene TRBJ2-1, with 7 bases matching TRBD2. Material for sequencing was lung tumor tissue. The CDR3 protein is CASSISGLGGGPSEQFF. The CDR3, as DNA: TGTGCCAGCAGCATCTCGGGATTGGGGGGAGGGCCCAGTGAGCAGTTCTTC.